The sequence of this T cell receptor beta chain was determined in a study of graft-versus-host responses after intestinal transplantation. Study as a whole: Recipients got multivisceral, liver-intestinal, or isolated intestinal transplants. For around three years after anti-thymocyte globulin induction, all recipients took tacrolimus and steroids. Study-wide results and limits: In patients with graft-donor T cell macrochimerism, allograft graft-versus-host to host-versus-graft clonal ratios were high. GvH clones were identified in recipient marrow, with some first appearing in ileum or blood.

From germline, CDR1 is SGHAT and CDR2 FQNNGV. The CDR3 length is 15 residues. Trimming removed 2 bases at V and 0 bases at J, with 10 bases between. Assay used: immunoSEQ multiplex PCR; TCRdb lists only in-frame clones, some missing. Seen here are 75,000 to 95,000 clones, 93% observed once, and the top ten hold 2% to 2.5%. About this clone: Its specificity is not known.

The chain has TRBV11-2 and TRBJ2-5, with D unclear. Sequenced here: unstimulated CD8+ T cells sorted from spleen or lymph node cells, sampled before intestinal transplant. This receptor was identified in a human donor who received an intestinal transplant. The CDR3: CASSLPEEYQETQYF. As DNA, the CDR3 is TGTGCCAGCAGCTTACCCGAAGAGTACCAAGAGACCCAGTACTTC. Based on the CDR3 plus reference TRBV11-2 and TRBJ2-5, the full variable domain is EAGVAQSPRYKIIEKRQSVAFWCNPISGHATLYWYQQILGQGPKLLIQFQNNGVVDDSQLPKDRFSAERLKGVDSTLKIQPAKLEDSAVYLCASSLPEEYQETQYFGPGTRLLVL.